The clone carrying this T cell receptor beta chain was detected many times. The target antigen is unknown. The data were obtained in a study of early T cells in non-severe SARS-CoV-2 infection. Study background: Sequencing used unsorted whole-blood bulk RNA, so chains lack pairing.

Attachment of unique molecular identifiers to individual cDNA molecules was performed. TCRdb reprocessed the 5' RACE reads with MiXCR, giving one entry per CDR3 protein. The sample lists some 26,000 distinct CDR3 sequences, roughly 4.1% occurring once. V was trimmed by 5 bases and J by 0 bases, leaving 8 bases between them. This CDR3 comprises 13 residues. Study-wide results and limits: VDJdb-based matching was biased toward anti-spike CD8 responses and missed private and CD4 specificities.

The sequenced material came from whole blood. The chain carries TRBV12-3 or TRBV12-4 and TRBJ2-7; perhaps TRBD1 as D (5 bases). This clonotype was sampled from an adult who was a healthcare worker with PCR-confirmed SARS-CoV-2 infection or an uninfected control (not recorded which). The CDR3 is CASSPDSSYEQYF. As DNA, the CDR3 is TGTGCCAGCAGTCCCGACAGCTCCTACGAGCAGTACTTC.